This entry lists 9 T cell receptor beta chains sequenced from one sample in a study of CD8 T cells in ankylosing spondylitis. Study-level findings and limits: A TCR beta motif made of fewer than ten highly homologous variants seemed typical of ankylosing spondylitis blood.

These receptors' antigens are unknown. MiXCR, run by TCRdb on the 5' RACE reads, gives a single entry per CDR3 protein. The sample lists some 700,000 distinct CDR3 sequences, 15% to 20% occurring once. Specimen: blood, either unsorted or a sorted T cell fraction (not recorded which). Receptors originate from a male donor with ankylosing spondylitis.

This clonotype was observed a handful of times. This rearrangement joins TRBV20-1 to TRBJ2-7, with 7 bases identical to TRBD1. In germline, CDR1 is DFQATT, CDR2 SNEGSKA (reference sequence). The CDR3 has 15 residues. V dropped 2 bases and J dropped 1; count of bases not matched to a gene: 8. CDR3 nucleotide sequence: TGCAGTGCTAGACCCCCGGGACAGCCATCCTACGAGCAGTACTTC. Protein product: CSARPPGQPSYEQYF.

This clonotype was observed a handful of times. The chain recombines TRBV27 with TRBJ2-3; 11 bases line up with TRBD2. The V gene's germline CDR1 is MNHEY and CDR2 SMNVEV (reference sequence). The CDR3 is made up of 16 amino acids. V dropped 5 bases and J dropped 5; count of bases not matched to a gene: 9. CDR3 nucleotide sequence: TGTGCCAGCAGTCCCCGACTAGCGGGGTTCATAGATACGCAGTATTTT. As protein: CASSPRLAGFIDTQYF.

This chain uses TRBV29-1 with TRBJ1-1, with D unclear. Trimming shortened V by 3 bases and J by 0 bases, and 11 bases separated the two germline ends. Germline V gives CDR1 SQVTM, CDR2 ANQGSEA. The CDR3 has 14 residues. The CDR3 DNA reads as TGCAGCGTTGACGTGGGGTTAGTGAACACTGAAGCTTTCTTT. Its translation is CSVDVGLVNTEAFF.

The genes are TRBV20-1 and TRBJ2-2; 7 bases agree with TRBD1. Trimming removed 3 bases from V and 2 bases from J; junction bases left unmatched: 3. CDR3 length: 14 amino acids. CDR1 is DFQATT, CDR2 SNEGSKA, per germline (reference sequence). CDR3 DNA sequence: TGCAGTGCTAGTAAAGGGGGCAACACCGGGGAGCTGTTTTTT. Protein product: CSASKGGNTGELFF.

This clonotype has ten or more counts. The chain joins TRBV12-3 or TRBV12-4 to TRBJ1-3, with 7 bases identical to TRBD1. V trimming: 6 bases; J trimming: 4 bases; junction bases outside the gene matches: 3. This CDR3 is 13 amino acids long. In DNA form, the CDR3 reads TGTGCCAGCAGGACAGGGCCGGGAAACACCATATATTTT. Protein product: CASRTGPGNTIYF.

V gene TRBV4-1 combines with J gene TRBJ1-6; D perhaps matches TRBD1 (5 bases). The V gene lost 1 base and the J gene lost 4 bases, with 11 bases spanning the gap. The length of the CDR3 is 16 residues. Germline assignment: CDR1 MGHRA and CDR2 YSYEKL. This chain's CDR3 is CASSQGDGNYNSPLHF. The DNA of the CDR3 is TGCGCCAGCAGCCAAGGGGACGGGAATTATAATTCACCCCTCCACTTT.

Comments on this clonotype: Possible read error: a much larger clone is one base away. The CDR3 reads CASREQGDTGELFF. CDR3 in DNA: TGTGCCAGCAGGGAACAGGGGGACACCGGGGAGCTGTTTTTT. The rearrangement links TRBV7-9 to TRBJ2-2; 8 nucleotides line up with TRBD1. V trimming: 6 bases; J trimming: 3 bases; junction bases outside the gene matches: 3. CDR3 length: 14 residues. The germline CDR1 and CDR2 sequences are SEHNR and FQNEAQ (reference sequence). Drawing the rest from reference TRBV7-9 and TRBJ2-2, the complete variable domain is DTGVSQNPRHKITKRGQNVTFRCDPISEHNRLYWYRQTLGQGPEFLTYFQNEAQLEKSRLLSDRFSAERPKGSFSTLEIQRTEQGDSAMYLCASREQGDTGELFFGEGSRLTVL.

The V call is TRBV5-1, the J call TRBJ1-4; perhaps TRBD1 as D (5 bases). Trimming cost V 0 bases and J 5 bases, with 11 bases left between them. Germline lookup yields CDR1 SGHRS and CDR2 YFSETQ. The CDR3 is 15 amino acids. The CDR3 spells CASSLEGRLNEKLFF. The DNA of the CDR3 is TGCGCCAGCAGCTTGGAGGGACGGCTAAATGAAAAACTGTTTTTT.

In its sample, this clonotype was seen a few times. The chain couples TRBV5-8 to TRBJ1-6; TRBD1 matches 7 bases. There are 16 residues in the CDR3. Germline CDR1 is SGHTS and CDR2 is YDEGEE. V lost 4 bases and J lost 8; bases outside the gene matches: 12. CDR3 protein: CASSPRGGQRYSPLHF. Here the CDR3 DNA reads TGTGCCAGCAGCCCCAGAGGGGGCCAGCGGTATTCACCCCTCCACTTT.